This T cell receptor (beta chain) came from a study of T cells in Graves' hyperthyroidism and ophthalmopathy. Overall study findings and caveats: Most clonotypes that expanded in the thyroid above 0.001 also showed up in blood. Before onset, by a median of around 6.1 months, the model predicted ophthalmopathy.

The CDR3 extends over 13 amino acids. With 6 bases removed from V and 4 bases from J, the gap between germline ends came to 12 bases. This clonotype was observed many times. As yet, its antigen is unknown. Researchers took RNA transcripts and amplified the TCR beta CDR3 regions from them. A set of HTBI primers served as the primers for a first-round RT-PCR of the TCR CDR3. MiXCR was run by TCRdb on the multiplex PCR reads, yielding one entry per CDR3 protein. The sample has 400,000 or so distinct CDR3 sequences; over 12% are singletons. The study left out patients who had uncontrolled infection, other autoimmune disease, pregnancy or lactation. Based on clinical symptoms, serum thyroxine and TRAb, thyroid ultrasound and orbital computed tomography, diagnoses were reached.

The clonotype was recovered from a man between 50 and 59 years old with Graves' ophthalmopathy. The V and J genes are TRBV12-3 or TRBV12-4 and TRBJ2-5; possibly TRBD1 for D (6 bases). Sequenced material: blood. CDR3 region: CASRTTGIETQYF. DNA for the CDR3: TGTGCCAGCAGGACAACAGGGATAGAGACCCAGTACTTC.